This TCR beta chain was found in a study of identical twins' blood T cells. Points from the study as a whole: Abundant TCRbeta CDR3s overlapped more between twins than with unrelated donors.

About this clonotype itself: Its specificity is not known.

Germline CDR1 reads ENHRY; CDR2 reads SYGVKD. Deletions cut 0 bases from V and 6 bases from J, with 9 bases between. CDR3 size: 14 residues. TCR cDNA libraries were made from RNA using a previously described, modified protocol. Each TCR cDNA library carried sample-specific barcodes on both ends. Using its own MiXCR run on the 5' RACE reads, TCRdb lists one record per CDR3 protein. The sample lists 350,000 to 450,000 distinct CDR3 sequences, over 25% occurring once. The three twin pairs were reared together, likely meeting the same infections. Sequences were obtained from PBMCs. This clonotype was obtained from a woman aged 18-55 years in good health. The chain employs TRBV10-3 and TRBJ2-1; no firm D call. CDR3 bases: TGTGCCATCAGTGAGTCTCAACAACTCAATGAGCAGTTCTTC. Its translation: CAISESQQLNEQFF.